One and the same sample provided the 20 T cell receptor beta chains below, sequenced in a study of blood T cell repertoires in COVID-19. The table came from immunoSEQ multiplex PCR; TCRdb's copy has only in-frame clones and leaves some out. The table has 45,000 to 55,000 clones, 85% to 90% seen once. The sample comprised peripheral blood. The receptor set was obtained from a man aged 70 or older with active COVID-19.

The chain carries TRBV5-6 and TRBJ1-4; 10 nucleotides agree with TRBD1. J lost 6 bases, V lost 3 bases, and 5 bases had no gene match. This CDR3 region has 15 residues. Germline CDR1 reads SGHDT; CDR2 reads YYEEEE. The CDR3 DNA sequence: TGTGCCAGCAGCTACACCGGGACAGGGGATGAAAAACTGTTTTTT. Encoded protein: CASSYTGTGDEKLFF.

The rearrangement joins TRBV13 to TRBJ1-5; D might be TRBD1 (5 bases). CDR3 size: 15 residues. Per germline, CDR1 PRHDT and CDR2 FYEKMQ (reference sequence). V was cut by 3 bases and J by 5 bases, with 14 bases left in between. CDR3 DNA: TGTGCCAGCAGCTTCGGCCAGGGTGGGTATCAGCCCCAGCATTTT. The encoded protein is CASSFGQGGYQPQHF.

This sequence joins TRBV21-1 and TRBJ2-3; no DNA check was done on the table's D call, TRBD2. TRBV21-1 is a documented pseudogene. CDR3 size: 17 residues. This CDR3 reads CASSKDTSGGDTDTQYF. The CDR3 region has the DNA TGTGCCAGCAGCAAAGATACTAGCGGGGGGGACACAGATACGCAGTATTTT.

The CDR3: CASSLGTLPGGEKLFF. The CDR3, as DNA: TGCGCCAGCAGCCTTGGGACACTGCCAGGAGGTGAAAAACTGTTTTTT. The chain has TRBV5-1 and TRBJ1-4, with D perhaps matching TRBD1 (6 bases). Germline V gene data show CDR1 as SGHRS and CDR2 as YFSETQ. The CDR3 sequence is 16 residues long. Trimming pared 4 bases from V and 7 bases from J, leaving 20 bases between.

CDR3: CASKLYGELFF. DNA of the CDR3: TGTGCCAGCAAGCTTTACGGGGAGCTGTTTTTT. This chain joins TRBV25-1 and TRBJ2-2; no firm D call. The CDR3 consists of 11 residues. The germline CDR1 and CDR2 sequences are MGHDK and SYGVNS. Trimming removed 7 bases from V and 7 bases from J, with 7 bases in between.

This chain links TRBV9 with TRBJ1-1, with 7 bases matching TRBD1. The CDR3 extends over 15 amino acids. Germline V gene data show CDR1 as SGDLS and CDR2 as YYNGEE. The trim removed 6 bases at V and 0 bases at J, leaving 8 bases unmatched. For the CDR3, the DNA is TGTGCCAGCACCCCACAGGGGAGAATGAACACTGAAGCTTTCTTT. Residues: CASTPQGRMNTEAFF.

The rearrangement joins TRBV19 to TRBJ1-3; TRBD1 agrees at 7 bases. CDR1 is LNHDA, CDR2 SQIVND, per germline (reference sequence). CDR3 length equals 15 residues. Trimming removed 6 bases from V and 4 bases from J; junction bases left unmatched: 9. DNA of the CDR3: TGTGCCAGTAGCACACCACAGGGGAGAGGAAACACCATATATTTT. It specifies CASSTPQGRGNTIYF.

The rearrangement joins TRBV15 to TRBJ2-7, with TRBD2 matching over 7 bases. The J segment lost 1 base and the V segment lost 3 bases, leaving 0 bases of the junction unmatched. This CDR3 spans 13 amino acids. Germline CDR1 LNHNV, CDR2 YYDKDF (reference sequence). The CDR3 is CATSRRGSYEQYF. The CDR3 DNA sequence: TGTGCCACCAGCAGGCGGGGGTCCTACGAGCAGTACTTC.

This chain connects TRBV29-1 to TRBJ1-3; TRBD1 might be the D (6 bases). V dropped 1 base and J dropped 0 bases, with 25 bases sitting between them. The CDR3 covers 20 residues. Per germline, CDR1 SQVTM and CDR2 ANQGSEA. This CDR3 is CSVEASRSGGGSSSGNTIYF. The CDR3 region has the DNA TGCAGCGTTGAAGCCAGCCGTTCGGGGGGGGGCAGTTCCTCTGGAAACACCATATATTTT.

The chain combines TRBV3-1 (or the pseudogene TRBV3-2) with TRBJ2-1, with 10 nucleotides matching TRBD2. Germline values: CDR1 LGHDT, CDR2 YNNKEL (reference sequence). V was pared by 4 bases and J by 3 bases, with 3 bases of the junction left unmatched. CDR3 length equals 15 residues. CDR3 coding DNA: TGTGCCAGCAGCCTAATAGCGGGGGGCTACAATGAGCAGTTCTTC. Translated, it gives CASSLIAGGYNEQFF.

The genes are TRBV13 and TRBJ2-5, with 12 bases identical to TRBD2. The CDR3 has 14 residues. CDR1 and CDR2 (germline): PRHDT, FYEKMQ (reference sequence). After removal of 4 bases from V and 5 bases from J, the junction contained 2 bases not matched to a gene. The CDR3 DNA reads TGTGCCAGCAGCTCCGGACTAGCGGGGGAGACCCAGTACTTC. Protein product: CASSSGLAGETQYF.

The CDR3 reads CASSSDTQNTEAFF. The CDR3 DNA is TGTGCCAGCAGCTCAGACACGCAGAACACTGAAGCTTTCTTT. The chain is built from TRBV21-1 and TRBJ1-1; the listed D gene, TRBD1, was not tested against the DNA. TRBV21-1 is reported as a pseudogene. The CDR3 covers 14 residues.

This rearrangement joins TRBV4-1 to TRBJ1-3; a possible D gene is TRBD1 (5 bases). The germline V gene has CDR1 MGHRA and CDR2 YSYEKL. V was trimmed by 2 bases and J by 4 bases, leaving 12 bases between them. The CDR3 covers 15 residues. The CDR3 region has the DNA TGCGCCAGCAGCCAACTAACAGGCGCCGGAAACACCATATATTTT. Its translation: CASSQLTGAGNTIYF.

The rearrangement uses TRBV20-1 and TRBJ2-5, with TRBD1 matching 8 bases. The V gene end was trimmed by 3 bases and the J gene end by 4 bases; junction bases not matched to a gene: 4. The CDR3 is 13 residues long. CDR1 DFQATT and CDR2 SNEGSKA come from the germline V gene (reference sequence). The CDR3 sequence is CSASSQGGETQYF. The CDR3 coding sequence is TGCAGTGCTAGTTCACAGGGGGGAGAGACCCAGTACTTC.

The chain has TRBV5-1 and TRBJ1-1, with 8 bases identical to TRBD1. Looked up from germline, CDR1 is SGHRS and CDR2 is YFSETQ. The V and J ends lost 3 bases and 3 bases, in that order; junction bases with no gene match: 1. The CDR3 length is 13 residues. Here the CDR3 DNA reads TGCGCCAGCAGCTGGGGACAGGACACTGAAGCTTTCTTT. Translation gives CASSWGQDTEAFF.

This chain links TRBV24-1 with TRBJ2-3, with 9 bases fitting TRBD2. The CDR3 spans 16 residues. With 4 bases clipped from V and 3 bases from J, the junction kept 7 bases outside the gene matches. CDR1 KGHDR and CDR2 SFDVKD come from the germline V gene. The CDR3 DNA follows: TGTGCCACCAGTGAGCATAGCGGGGGCGGGACAGATACGCAGTATTTT. Translating gives CATSEHSGGGTDTQYF.

V usage is TRBV7-2 and J usage is TRBJ1-2; D gene uncertain. Germline loops: CDR1 SGHTA, CDR2 FQGNSA. The V and J ends lost 1 base and 5 bases respectively, with 17 bases between them. The CDR3 loop spans 16 amino acids. CDR3 protein: CASSLVEGAVFYGYTF. In DNA, the CDR3 is TGTGCCAGCAGCTTAGTGGAGGGAGCGGTATTTTATGGCTACACCTTC.

The chain employs TRBV7-2 and TRBJ2-4; D may be TRBD2 (5 bases). The CDR3 is made up of 15 amino acids. With 1 base removed from V and 11 bases from J, the gap between germline ends came to 18 bases. Germline-derived CDR1 and CDR2 are SGHTA and FQGNSA. This CDR3 reads CASSLGLGVNPLQYF. The CDR3 coding sequence is TGTGCCAGCAGCTTAGGGCTCGGGGTCAACCCCCTTCAGTACTTC.

The J gene is TRBJ2-1, the V gene TRBV6-2 or TRBV6-3; D might be TRBD2 (6 bases). This CDR3 spans 12 amino acids. CDR1 is MNHEY, CDR2 SVGEGT, per germline. V was trimmed by 5 bases and J by 13 bases, leaving 15 bases between them. CDR3 sequence (DNA): TGTGCCAGCAGTAATCCGGAGGGAGCCCAGTTCTTC. Encoded protein: CASSNPEGAQFF.

The chain is built from TRBV1 and TRBJ1-5. TRBV1 is a pseudogene segment. The CDR3 length is 16 residues. DNA of the CDR3: TGCACCAGCAGCCAAGTTAGAGGCCGGCACGGGATGCCCCAGCATTTT. Residues: CTSSQVRGRHGMPQHF.